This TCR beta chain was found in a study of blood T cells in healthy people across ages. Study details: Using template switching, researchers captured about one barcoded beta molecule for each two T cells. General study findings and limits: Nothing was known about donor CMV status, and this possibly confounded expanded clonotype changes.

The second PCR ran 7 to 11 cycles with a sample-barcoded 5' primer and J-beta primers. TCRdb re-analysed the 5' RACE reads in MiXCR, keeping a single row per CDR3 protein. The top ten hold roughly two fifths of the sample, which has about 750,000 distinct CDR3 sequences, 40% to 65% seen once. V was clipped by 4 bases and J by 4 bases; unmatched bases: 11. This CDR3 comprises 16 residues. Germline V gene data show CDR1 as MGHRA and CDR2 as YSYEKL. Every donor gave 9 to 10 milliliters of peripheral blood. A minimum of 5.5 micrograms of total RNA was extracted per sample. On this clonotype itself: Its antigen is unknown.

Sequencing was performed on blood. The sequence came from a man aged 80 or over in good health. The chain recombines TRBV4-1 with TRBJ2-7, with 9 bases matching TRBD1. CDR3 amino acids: CASSLGSRTGDYEQYF. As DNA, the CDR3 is TGCGCCAGCAGCCTCGGTTCCCGGACAGGGGATTACGAGCAGTACTTC.